These 8 T cell receptor beta chains came from one sample sequenced in a study of blood T cells in healthy people across ages. The use of a sample-barcoded 5' primer and a J-beta primer mix characterized a second PCR of roughly 7 to 12 cycles. TCRdb itself ran the 5' RACE reads through MiXCR, one entry per CDR3 protein. This repertoire shows approximately 670,000 distinct CDR3 sequences, approximately 40% found once; its top ten account for about 30%. The sequenced material came from blood. These receptors came from a man older than 75 in good health.

This clonotype was seen only a few times. The chain employs TRBV3-1 and TRBJ1-4, with 8 bases matching TRBD1. V was clipped by 0 bases and J by 4 bases; unmatched bases: 19. CDR3 length: 21 residues. Germline V CDR1 and CDR2: LGHDT, YNNKEL (reference sequence). The CDR3, as DNA: TGTGCCAGCAGCCAAGAAAATGGTGAGCCGGGACAGGTCGTCCTTAATGAAAAACTGTTTTTT. This codes for CASSQENGEPGQVVLNEKLFF.

Only one count was recorded for this clonotype. The genes are TRBV6-5 and TRBJ1-4; D perhaps matches TRBD1 (5 bases). The CDR3 extends over 15 amino acids. Trimming took off 2 bases at V and 10 bases at J, with 17 bases between the two ends. Germline assignment: CDR1 MNHEY and CDR2 SVGAGI. The CDR3 nucleotides read TGTGCCAGCAGTTACGGGTCAGGGAGTTCTGCAAAACTGTTTTTT. This codes for CASSYGSGSSAKLFF.

This clonotype was recorded many times. A much larger clone differs from this one at a single base, so this may be a read error. The rearrangement uses TRBV20-1 and TRBJ2-1, with 14 bases aligning to TRBD2. The J call may be mistaken, given a closer DNA end match to TRBJ2-7. This CDR3 comprises 17 residues. CDR1 is DFQATT and CDR2 is SNEGSKA in the germline V gene (reference sequence). CDR3: CSAVGTSGSISYNEQYF. For the CDR3, the DNA is TGCAGTGCCGTCGGGACTAGCGGGAGTATCTCCTACAATGAGCAGTACTTC.

This clonotype showed up just a few times. This chain joins TRBV4-2 and TRBJ1-2, with D possibly being TRBD1 (5 bases). The V end was cut by 0 bases, the J end by 4 bases, with 12 bases between. This CDR3 contains 15 residues. The germline CDR1 and CDR2 sequences are LGHNA and YNFKEQ. The CDR3 DNA follows: TGTGCCAGCAGCCAAGATCCGACAGAACTCTATGGCTACACCTTC. Amino acid sequence: CASSQDPTELYGYTF.

This sequence joins TRBV20-1 and TRBJ2-1; D unresolved. CDR1 and CDR2 from the germline V gene are DFQATT and SNEGSKA (reference sequence). The length of the CDR3 is 12 residues. Trimming left V 3 bases short and J 9 bases short, with 12 bases between. The CDR3 region is CSASFQSLEQFF. The CDR3 region has the DNA TGCAGTGCTAGTTTCCAGTCGCTTGAGCAGTTCTTC.

The chain joins TRBV7-2 to TRBJ1-4; 7 bases match TRBD1. V shed 3 bases, J shed 5 bases, and the junction held 12 bases outside the gene matches. This CDR3 is 17 amino acids long. The germline V gene has CDR1 SGHTA and CDR2 FQGNSA. In DNA form, the CDR3 reads TGTGCCAGCAGCTTTAGGGCATCGGGGACAGAAAATGAAAAACTGTTTTTT. This codes for CASSFRASGTENEKLFF.

V and J are TRBV6-2 or TRBV6-3 and TRBJ2-7; 7 positions match TRBD1. The germline V gene encodes CDR1 MNHEY and CDR2 SVGEGT. The CDR3 is 14 residues long. The V gene end was trimmed by 6 bases and the J gene end by 4 bases; junction bases not matched to a gene: 9. CDR3 in DNA: TGTGCCAGCAGCCGCCTAGGGGGCGGTTACGAGCAGTACTTC. Amino acid sequence: CASSRLGGGYEQYF.

This clonotype was found a few times. J is TRBJ1-2 and V is TRBV14, with a tentative D call TRBD1 (5 bases). The germline V gene encodes CDR1 SGHDN and CDR2 FVKESK. V was trimmed by 4 bases and J by 6 bases, leaving 18 bases between them. CDR3 length: 15 amino acids. This CDR3 is CASSPGASRPNGYTF. The CDR3 DNA reads TGTGCCAGCAGCCCTGGGGCCTCCCGGCCCAATGGCTACACCTTC.